These 21 T cell receptor beta chains came from one sample sequenced in a study of cytomegalovirus exposure and HLA in healthy donors (dated by TCRdb to about 2017). Receptor libraries were prepared by the immunoSEQ multiplex PCR assay. For the multiplex PCR, a mixture combining 60 forward primers for TCR Vbeta segments and 13 reverse primers for TCR Jbeta segments was used. Drawn from immuneACCESS, this table holds only the in-frame rearrangements with V and J called that TCRdb kept. Clones are partly lost; checked studies trace under half to an unresolved V gene and leave the rest unexplained. In this sample the table shows about 200,000 clones, 70% of which occur a single time. The ten largest clones represent 2.6% of the sample. Sequenced sample: PBMCs. These receptors were obtained from a man in his forties or fifties in good health and CMV-seropositive.

Concerning this clone itself: An end of the junction differs from the germline gene, which may be a read error. The chain has TRBV7-9 and TRBJ2-2; possibly TRBD1 for D (6 bases). The CDR3 has 12 amino acids. Germline assignment: CDR1 SEHNR and CDR2 FQNEAQ (reference sequence). This chain's CDR3 is CSSSPTGGELFF. The CDR3 DNA sequence: TGTTCCAGCAGCCCGACAGGCGGGGAGCTGTTTTTT.

The chain couples TRBV11-3 to TRBJ1-4, with D unclear. CDR1 SGHNT and CDR2 YENEEA come from the germline V gene. CDR3 length: 18 amino acids. Trimming stripped 1 base from V and 6 bases from J, with 21 bases between. The CDR3 nucleotides are TGTGCCAGCAGCTTAGTAACGAGGCTTTGGAACGGGGATGAAAAACTGTTTTTT. It translates to CASSLVTRLWNGDEKLFF.

The chain recombines TRBV7-2 with TRBJ1-4; no clear D. Trimming removed 2 bases at V and 7 bases at J, with 20 bases between. From germline, CDR1 is SGHTA and CDR2 FQGNSA. This CDR3 has 17 amino acids. The CDR3 DNA is TGTGCCAGCAGCTTAAGGGCAGCCCCGGGTGAGGGTGAAAAACTGTTTTTT. This codes for CASSLRAAPGEGEKLFF.

On this clone: Other DNA sequences in the sample encode the same CDR3. The chain joins TRBV7-9 to TRBJ1-2; a weak D match, TRBD1 (6 bases). V was shortened by 5 bases and J by 6 bases, with 16 bases between the two germline ends. The CDR3 has 14 residues. Looked up from germline, CDR1 is SEHNR and CDR2 is FQNEAQ (reference sequence). This chain's CDR3 is CASSLETGSNGYTF. CDR3 in DNA: TGTGCCAGCAGCCTAGAAACAGGGAGCAATGGCTACACCTTC.

The V call is TRBV5-6, the J call TRBJ1-1, with D perhaps TRBD1 (5 bases). The CDR3 covers 14 residues. Trimming took 0 bases from V and 4 from J, leaving 10 bases between them. The germline V gene encodes CDR1 SGHDT and CDR2 YYEEEE. CDR3 loop: CASSLVGGITEAFF. CDR3 DNA sequence: TGTGCCAGCAGCTTGGTGGGGGGGATCACTGAAGCTTTCTTT.

The chain joins TRBV6-6 to TRBJ2-3, with a possible D match to TRBD2 (6 bases). This CDR3 is 13 amino acids long. Germline V lookup: CDR1 MNHNY, CDR2 SVGAGI (reference sequence). The V end was cut by 7 bases, the J end by 4 bases, with 12 bases between. The CDR3 DNA reads TGTGCCAGCACGCGGGGAATGTCAGATACGCAGTATTTT. Translating gives CASTRGMSDTQYF.

This chain connects TRBV10-1 to TRBJ2-3; the match to TRBD2 covers 11 bases. This CDR3 is built from 16 residues. Germline-derived CDR1 and CDR2 are WNHNN and SYGVQD (reference sequence). The V gene end was trimmed by 6 bases and the J gene end by 2 bases; junction bases not matched to a gene: 7. The CDR3 nucleotides read TGCGCCAGCAGCGGGACTAGCGGAACAATCACAGATACGCAGTATTTT. Translating it yields CASSGTSGTITDTQYF.

V usage is TRBV2 and J usage is TRBJ2-7; 8 bases agree with TRBD1. The CDR3 length is 14 residues. Germline assignment: CDR1 SNHLY and CDR2 FYNNEI. The trim removed 5 bases at V and 4 bases at J, leaving 7 bases unmatched. CDR3 amino acids: CASSSRTGTYEQYF. The CDR3 DNA is TGTGCCAGCAGTTCCCGGACAGGGACGTACGAGCAGTACTTC.

The rearrangement links TRBV14 to TRBJ2-3; 7 bases match TRBD2. Germline V gene sequence: CDR1 SGHDN, CDR2 FVKESK. V gave up 0 bases and J gave up 2 bases; unmatched junction bases: 5. The CDR3 has 16 residues. In DNA form, the CDR3 reads TGTGCCAGCAGCCAAGATGGGCTAGCGGACACAGATACGCAGTATTTT. It yields the protein CASSQDGLADTDTQYF.

This clone turned up a few times. The rearrangement links TRBV5-4 to TRBJ2-5, with 10 positions matching TRBD2. The J call could be wrong; TRBJ2-7 is a better fit for the DNA end. Germline values: CDR1 SGHNT, CDR2 YYREEE (reference sequence). The CDR3 totals 14 residues. CDR3: CASSSSGGLYEQYF. For the CDR3, the DNA is TGTGCCAGCAGCAGTAGCGGGGGGCTCTACGAGCAGTACTTC.

In the case of this clone: This specimen includes other DNA sequences encoding the same CDR3. The V and J genes are TRBV6-1 and TRBJ1-5; 7 bases map to TRBD1. The CDR3 is 14 residues long. V lost 3 bases to trimming and J lost 7 bases; unmatched junction nucleotides: 6. Per the germline V gene, CDR1 is MNHNS and CDR2 is SASEGT. The CDR3 region is CASSEAGGGQPQHF. The CDR3 DNA reads as TGTGCCAGCAGTGAGGCAGGGGGTGGCCAGCCCCAGCATTTT.

The chain couples TRBV18 to TRBJ2-5, with TRBD2 identical over 13 bases. Germline CDR1 is KGHSH and CDR2 is LQKENI. V was pared by 6 bases and J by 5 bases, with 9 bases of the junction left unmatched. There are 16 residues in the CDR3. CDR3 loop: CASSWTSGGTGETQYF. In nucleotides, the CDR3 is TGTGCCAGCTCTTGGACTAGCGGGGGTACCGGGGAGACCCAGTACTTC. The full variable domain, in which reference TRBV18 and TRBJ2-5 provide the parts outside the CDR3, is NAGVMQNPRHLVRRRGQEARLRCSPMKGHSHVYWYRQLPEEGLKFMVYLQKENIIDESGMPKERFSAEFPKEGPSILRIQQVVRGDSAAYFCASSWTSGGTGETQYFGPGTRLLVL.

The rearrangement links TRBV23-1 to TRBJ1-1; D is undetermined. TRBV23-1 is assigned to the ORF class and has an uncertain function. The CDR3 runs to 15 residues. Trimming cost V 4 bases and J 3 bases, with 15 bases left between them. CDR3 protein: CASSPPRLGDTEAFF. CDR3 coding DNA: TGCGCCAGCAGTCCCCCGCGCCTCGGGGACACTGAAGCTTTCTTT.

CDR3 coding DNA: TGTGCCAGCAGCGTAGGGAGGGAGAACACTGAAGCTTTCTTT. This codes for CASSVGRENTEAFF. The chain carries TRBV9 and TRBJ1-1, with D unresolved. V was trimmed by 0 bases and J by 1 base, leaving 7 bases between them. The V gene's germline CDR1 is SGDLS and CDR2 YYNGEE. This CDR3 has 14 residues.

The chain has TRBV5-1 and TRBJ2-7; 8 bases map to TRBD2. Trimming removed 5 bases from V and 2 bases from J; junction bases left unmatched: 9. This CDR3 has 15 residues. Germline CDR1 is SGHRS and CDR2 is YFSETQ. CDR3 sequence reads: CASSRDGGDPYEQYF. The DNA of the CDR3 is TGCGCCAGCAGTCGGGACGGGGGGGACCCCTACGAGCAGTACTTC.

V is TRBV11-2 and J is TRBJ2-3; D is possibly TRBD2 (5 bases). Germline CDR1 reads SGHAT; CDR2 reads FQNNGV. V was shortened by 5 bases and J by 0 bases, with 12 bases between the two germline ends. The CDR3 spans 15 residues. The CDR3 reads CASSGSSKSTDTQYF. As DNA, the CDR3 is TGTGCCAGCAGCGGATCTAGCAAAAGCACAGATACGCAGTATTTT.

The rearrangement uses TRBV27 and TRBJ1-1, with a possible D match to TRBD1 (6 bases). The V gene's germline CDR1 is MNHEY and CDR2 SMNVEV (reference sequence). V dropped 2 bases and J dropped 6 bases, with 16 bases sitting between them. There are 15 residues in the CDR3. This CDR3 is CASSLRGGRDAEAFF. Written as DNA, the CDR3 is TGTGCCAGCAGTTTACGGGGGGGCAGGGACGCTGAAGCTTTCTTT.

The chain uses TRBV11-2 and TRBJ1-4, with 8 bases that match TRBD1. Germline CDR1 is SGHAT and CDR2 is FQNNGV. The CDR3 totals 15 residues. Germline trimming cut 4 bases from V and 5 bases from J; bases unmatched to any gene: 6. CDR3 sequence (DNA): TGTGCCAGCAGCTCAAGCAGGGGGCGGAATGAAAAACTGTTTTTT. This encodes CASSSSRGRNEKLFF.

The chain carries TRBV6-5 and TRBJ2-7; 8 nucleotides agree with TRBD2. From germline, CDR1 is MNHEY and CDR2 SVGAGI. J gave up 3 bases and V 8 bases, and 12 bases lay outside the gene matches. The CDR3 is made up of 15 amino acids. CDR3: CASGPRAGGGYEQYF. CDR3 DNA sequence: TGTGCCAGCGGTCCTAGGGCGGGGGGAGGCTACGAGCAGTACTTC.

This clone appeared once. The V gene is TRBV7-8, the J gene TRBJ1-1, with D tentatively TRBD1 (5 bases). The CDR3 has 16 amino acids. CDR1 SGHVS and CDR2 FQNEAQ come from the germline V gene. The V gene lost 1 base and the J gene lost 2 bases, with 14 bases spanning the gap. The CDR3 loop is CASSLGWGGANTEAFF. CDR3 nucleotide sequence: TGTGCCAGCAGCTTAGGTTGGGGGGGAGCCAACACTGAAGCTTTCTTT.

V is TRBV7-8 and J is TRBJ1-5; D might be TRBD1 (5 bases). V dropped 5 bases and J dropped 2 bases, with 13 bases sitting between them. Germline V lookup: CDR1 SGHVS, CDR2 FQNEAQ. The CDR3 totals 15 residues. The DNA for the CDR3 is TGTGCCAGCAGCCCTCCAGGGAAGGGCAATCAGCCCCAGCATTTT. As protein: CASSPPGKGNQPQHF. Combining the CDR3 with reference TRBV7-8 and TRBJ1-5 gives the whole variable domain GAGVSQSPRYKVAKRGQDVALRCDPISGHVSLFWYQQALGQGPEFLTYFQNEAQLDKSGLPSDRFFAERPEGSVSTLKIQRTQQEDSAVYLCASSPPGKGNQPQHFGDGTRLSIL.